Shown below are 28 T cell receptor beta chains from a single sample sequenced in a study of shared clonotypes between healthy human individuals. Assay: immunoSEQ multiplex PCR; the TCRdb copy retains only in-frame clones and omits some. The sample gives more than 850,000 clones, around 78% of which show up once; 0.52% is in the top ten. Sequencing was performed on memory CD4+ T cells from PBMCs. Indicated subset: CD45RA-negative fraction. These receptor sequences come from a man aged 18-30 years in good health. Some clones in this sample may be carry-over from other donors' samples.

The J gene is TRBJ1-2, the V gene TRBV27, with D perhaps matching TRBD1 (6 bases). The V gene lost 5 bases and the J gene lost 4 bases, with 17 bases spanning the gap. Germline V gives CDR1 MNHEY, CDR2 SMNVEV (reference sequence). There are 15 residues in the CDR3. The CDR3 bases are TGTGCCAGCAGTATAGGGGGGGGCACCCCCTATGGCTACACCTTC. This encodes CASSIGGGTPYGYTF.

For this clone: Different DNA sequences within this sample yield the same CDR3. This chain joins TRBV5-1 and TRBJ2-7; D ambiguous. Per germline, CDR1 SGHRS and CDR2 YFSETQ. The CDR3 has 14 amino acids. V was shortened by 0 bases and J by 2 bases, with 9 bases between the two germline ends. The DNA for the CDR3 is TGCGCCAGCAGCTTGGTTGTAGGACCCTACGAGCAGTACTTC. It is translated as CASSLVVGPYEQYF. Full variable domain (outside the CDR3, taken from reference TRBV5-1 and TRBJ2-7): KAGVTQTPRYLIKTRGQQVTLSCSPISGHRSVSWYQQTPGQGLQFLFEYFSETQRNKGNFPGRFSGRQFSNSRSEMNVSTLELGDSALYLCASSLVVGPYEQYFGPGTRLTVT.

The chain links TRBV10-3 to TRBJ2-5, with 10 bases that match TRBD2. The DNA end is more similar to TRBJ2-7, so the J call may be wrong. The V gene's germline CDR1 is ENHRY and CDR2 SYGVKD. The CDR3 covers 18 residues. This CDR3 reads CAISASGGTSDRGYEQYF. The CDR3 bases are TGTGCCATCAGCGCCTCGGGAGGGACTAGCGACCGAGGCTACGAGCAGTACTTC.

CDR3: CAISGGLGGTTDTQYF. DNA for the CDR3: TGTGCCATCAGTGGGGGTCTAGGAGGGACCACAGATACGCAGTATTTT. The chain carries TRBV10-3 and TRBJ2-3; D is possibly TRBD2 (6 bases). The germline V and J ends were trimmed by 4 bases and 2 bases, with 16 bases remaining between them. This CDR3 has 16 residues. The germline CDR1 and CDR2 sequences are ENHRY and SYGVKD.

This chain uses TRBV10-3 with TRBJ2-7; TRBD1 might be the D (6 bases). Germline values: CDR1 ENHRY, CDR2 SYGVKD. V was trimmed by 4 bases and J by 0 bases, leaving 10 bases between them. CDR3 size: 14 residues. The CDR3 DNA reads as TGTGCCATCAGTGTACACAGGGACTCCTACGAGCAGTACTTC. Translation gives CAISVHRDSYEQYF.

This rearrangement joins TRBV5-4 to TRBJ2-7, with 9 bases matching TRBD1. CDR1 is SGHNT and CDR2 is YYREEE in the germline V gene (reference sequence). V lost 3 bases and J lost 6; bases outside the gene matches: 4. CDR3 length equals 13 residues. The CDR3 nucleotides are TGTGCCAGCAGCTGGCCGACAGGGGGCGAGCAGTACTTC. Encoded protein: CASSWPTGGEQYF.

Notes on this clone: Other DNA sequences within the sample encode an identical CDR3. The chain recombines TRBV7-9 with TRBJ1-3; 7 bases fit TRBD1. CDR3 length: 15 amino acids. With 2 bases clipped from V and 2 bases from J, the junction kept 3 bases outside the gene matches. Germline assignment: CDR1 SEHNR and CDR2 FQNEAQ (reference sequence). The CDR3 DNA sequence: TGTGCCAGCAGCTTAAGGGGGACAGCTGGAAACACCATATATTTT. It codes for CASSLRGTAGNTIYF.

The chain carries TRBV28 and TRBJ2-1; 12 bases map to TRBD2. V lost 2 bases to trimming and J lost 5 bases; unmatched junction nucleotides: 1. Germline-derived CDR1 and CDR2 are MDHEN and SYDVKM. CDR3 length: 15 amino acids. The CDR3 is CASSLTSGGHNEQFF. The DNA of the CDR3 is TGTGCCAGCAGTTTAACTAGCGGGGGGCACAATGAGCAGTTCTTC.

The chain uses TRBV27 and TRBJ2-2; tentative D call: TRBD2 (6 bases). V lost 5 bases and J 4 bases, leaving 14 bases between the germline ends. The germline gives CDR1 MNHEY, CDR2 SMNVEV (reference sequence). The CDR3 totals 15 residues. For the CDR3, the DNA is TGTGCCAGCAGTACCACTAGCTTCGGCACCGGGGAGCTGTTTTTT. Translated: CASSTTSFGTGELFF.

This chain uses TRBV27 with TRBJ1-4; tentatively, D is TRBD1 (6 bases). Germline V gives CDR1 MNHEY, CDR2 SMNVEV (reference sequence). This CDR3 is 14 amino acids long. V was cut by 5 bases and J by 8 bases, with 15 bases left in between. The CDR3 reads CASSPTGWGEKLFF. DNA of the CDR3: TGTGCCAGCAGTCCTACAGGGTGGGGCGAAAAACTGTTTTTT.

The V gene is TRBV6-4, the J gene TRBJ2-1; 10 bases agree with TRBD2. Germline V CDR1 and CDR2: MRHNA, SNTAGT. This CDR3 comprises 15 residues. V shed 6 bases, J shed 7 bases, and the junction held 9 bases outside the gene matches. This CDR3 is CASRRGASGSNEQFF. The CDR3 DNA is TGTGCCAGCAGGAGAGGGGCTAGCGGGAGTAATGAGCAGTTCTTC.

The CDR3 DNA sequence: TGTGCCAGCAGTCCCCTGACAGCCCACTATGGCTACACCTTC. It translates to CASSPLTAHYGYTF. J is TRBJ1-2 and V is TRBV28; TRBD1 is a possible D gene (5 bases). Germline lookup yields CDR1 MDHEN and CDR2 SYDVKM. V lost 5 bases and J lost 3, with 13 bases in between. CDR3 length: 14 amino acids.

This chain's CDR3 is CASSTPGQGDTEAFF. CDR3 sequence (DNA): TGTGCCAGCAGTACGCCGGGACAGGGAGATACTGAAGCTTTCTTT. This chain joins TRBV28 and TRBJ1-1; 9 positions agree with TRBD1. Losses at the gene ends were 5 bases for V and 5 bases for J; bases not matched to a gene: 9. The CDR3 sequence is 15 residues long. In germline, CDR1 is MDHEN, CDR2 SYDVKM.

The table lists this clone with a few counts. The gene calls are TRBV4-2 and TRBJ2-6; D is ambiguous. V lost 1 base, J lost 0 bases, and 7 bases lay in between. Germline CDR1 and CDR2: LGHNA and YNFKEQ. This CDR3 is 16 amino acids long. The CDR3 nucleotides are TGTGCCAGCAGCCAAGGGGCCTCCTCTGGGGCCAACGTCCTGACTTTC. Translating it yields CASSQGASSGANVLTF.

The rearrangement uses TRBV6-1 and TRBJ1-3; a possible D gene is TRBD1 (6 bases). The ends were cut back, 4 bases at V and 0 bases at J, with 13 bases in the middle. CDR1 and CDR2 (germline): MNHNS, SASEGT. This CDR3 contains 16 residues. CDR3: CASSATGRYSGNTIYF. The CDR3 DNA is TGTGCCAGCAGTGCCACAGGGAGGTACTCTGGAAACACCATATATTTT.

There are a few counts of this clone. The V gene is TRBV12-5, the J gene TRBJ2-3, with D possibly matching TRBD2 (6 bases). The CDR3 is made up of 14 amino acids. V shed 7 bases and J shed 0 bases, with 11 bases lying between them. Germline CDR1 reads LGHNT; CDR2 reads FRNRAP. The CDR3 spells CASARGGSTDTQYF. CDR3 bases: TGTGCTAGTGCCCGGGGAGGTAGCACAGATACGCAGTATTTT.

The chain employs TRBV7-3 and TRBJ2-2; 8 positions match TRBD2. This CDR3 is built from 16 residues. V lost 4 bases and J lost 6; bases outside the gene matches: 10. Germline CDR1 SGHTA, CDR2 FQGTGA. In DNA form, the CDR3 reads TGTGCCAGCAGCTCCCGACCCGGGACTAGTCCCGGGGAGCTGTTTTTT. Its protein product is CASSSRPGTSPGELFF. Full variable domain (remainder filled in from reference TRBV7-3 and TRBJ2-2): GAGVSQTPSNKVTEKGKYVELRCDPISGHTALYWYRQSLGQGPEFLIYFQGTGAADDSGLPNDRFFAVRPEGSVSTLKIQRTERGDSAVYLCASSSRPGTSPGELFFGEGSRLTVL.

This clone was seen more than once but under ten times. This CDR3 is also generated by other DNA sequences in the sample. The CDR3 spells CAWSLGETQYF. The CDR3 DNA reads as TGTGCCTGGAGTTTGGGGGAGACCCAGTACTTC. The chain has TRBV30 and TRBJ2-5; D is uncertain. Germline CDR1 GTSNPN, CDR2 SVGIG (reference sequence). V lost 2 bases and J lost 5, with 6 bases in between. The length of the CDR3 is 11 residues.

Here the CDR3 DNA reads TGTGCCAGCAGCTTAAAGGGCCCCTTCTCTGGAAACACCATATATTTT. It is translated as CASSLKGPFSGNTIYF. The V gene is TRBV7-2, the J gene TRBJ1-3; no clear D. Per germline, CDR1 SGHTA and CDR2 FQGNSA. The CDR3 consists of 16 residues. Trimming cost V 2 bases and J 0 bases, with 11 bases left between them.

The chain links TRBV19 to TRBJ2-1; D remains unclear. The CDR3 is 13 residues long. With 1 base removed from V and 10 bases from J, the gap between germline ends came to 11 bases. Per the germline V gene, CDR1 is LNHDA and CDR2 is SQIVND (reference sequence). The CDR3 loop is CASSIVQWKEQFF. The CDR3 bases are TGTGCCAGTAGTATAGTCCAATGGAAGGAGCAGTTCTTC.

CDR3 coding DNA: TGTGCCAGCACCATCGACGCCAGCAGGGTGGGCGGCTACACCTTC. Residues: CASTIDASRVGGYTF. The gene calls are TRBV9 and TRBJ1-2, with D maybe TRBD1 (5 bases). The CDR3 is 15 residues long. Trimming pared 6 bases from V and 8 bases from J, leaving 23 bases between. The germline gives CDR1 SGDLS, CDR2 YYNGEE.

The genes are TRBV18 and TRBJ2-1; TRBD1 matches at 9 bases. Germline CDR1 is KGHSH and CDR2 is LQKENI. This CDR3 has 15 amino acids. J lost 6 bases, V lost 3 bases, and 6 bases had no gene match. The CDR3 DNA reads TGTGCCAGCTCACCTTTACAGGGGGCGGCCAATGAGCAGTTCTTC. The encoded protein is CASSPLQGAANEQFF.

The chain recombines TRBV6-4 with TRBJ2-3; no definite D call. The CDR3 totals 15 residues. V gave up 0 bases and J gave up 0 bases, with 7 bases separating them. CDR1 is MRHNA and CDR2 is SNTAGT in the germline V gene. In DNA form, the CDR3 reads TGTGCCAGCAGTGACTCGGCGTTTAGCACAGATACGCAGTATTTT. This codes for CASSDSAFSTDTQYF.

A remark on this clone: In the same sample, other DNA sequences code for this CDR3. The rearrangement uses TRBV7-8 and TRBJ1-1; no firm D call. CDR1 is SGHVS, CDR2 FQNEAQ, per germline. This CDR3 contains 13 residues. V was pared by 5 bases and J by 1 base, with 8 bases between. CDR3 protein: CASSIRGNTEAFF. The CDR3 DNA follows: TGTGCCAGCAGCATCAGAGGGAACACTGAAGCTTTCTTT. Full variable domain (rest looked up from reference TRBV7-8 and TRBJ1-1): GAGVSQSPRYKVAKRGQDVALRCDPISGHVSLFWYQQALGQGPEFLTYFQNEAQLDKSGLPSDRFFAERPEGSVSTLKIQRTQQEDSAVYLCASSIRGNTEAFFGQGTRLTVV.

The V and J genes are TRBV15 and TRBJ2-7, with 7 bases fitting TRBD1. This CDR3 comprises 13 residues. The V and J ends lost 3 bases and 4 bases, in that order; junction bases with no gene match: 3. Looked up from germline, CDR1 is LNHNV and CDR2 is YYDKDF (reference sequence). The CDR3 DNA is TGTGCCACCAGCAGGGACAGGCAATACGAGCAGTACTTC. Translation: CATSRDRQYEQYF.

The CDR3 DNA is TGTGCCAGCAGTTTAGCTCGGACTAGCGGGAGAAGGGATGAGCAGTTCTTC. Translating gives CASSLARTSGRRDEQFF. The rearrangement joins TRBV28 to TRBJ2-1; 13 nucleotides match TRBD2. Trimming removed 2 bases from V and 8 bases from J; junction bases left unmatched: 9. This CDR3 is 17 amino acids long. Germline assignment: CDR1 MDHEN and CDR2 SYDVKM.

This chain joins TRBV28 and TRBJ2-3; 8 positions agree with TRBD2. Trimming cost V 7 bases and J 4 bases; bases outside gene matches: 10. The CDR3 spans 15 residues. Per the germline V gene, CDR1 is MDHEN and CDR2 is SYDVKM. The CDR3 DNA follows: TGTGCCAGCATTCCCCTAGCGGGTAGGTCAGATACGCAGTATTTT. Translated, it gives CASIPLAGRSDTQYF.

This chain connects TRBV25-1 to TRBJ2-5; D perhaps matches TRBD2 (7 bases). The CDR3 is made up of 15 amino acids. CDR1 and CDR2 (germline): MGHDK, SYGVNS. Trimming shortened V by 4 bases and J by 3 bases, and 15 bases separated the two germline ends. The CDR3: CASSVGRGGEETQYF. CDR3 bases: TGTGCCAGCAGTGTGGGCAGGGGAGGGGAAGAGACCCAGTACTTC.